Listed here are 10 T cell receptor beta chains from one sample, sequenced in a study of technical replicates of blood from a few donors (dated by TCRdb to 2015 to 2018). The library was generated by the immunoSEQ multiplex PCR assay. The table comes from immuneACCESS by way of TCRdb, which keeps in-frame sequences with V and J called. Part of the clones is missing from these tables; in studies checked, under half for an unresolved V gene and the rest for unknown reasons. For this sample there are about 84,000 clones; around 93% appear just once. 0.24% of the sample belongs to the ten largest clones. The material sequenced was T cells isolated from PBMCs. Receptor source: a human donor in good health.

V usage is TRBV11-2 and J usage is TRBJ2-1; D not certain. Between the trimmed V and J ends, which lost 5 bases and 2 bases, there was a span of 16 bases. The CDR3 spans 16 residues. Germline V gene data show CDR1 as SGHAT and CDR2 as FQNNGV. The CDR3 DNA reads as TGTGCCAGCAGCCCTTCTCGTGGGCTTACCTACAATGAGCAGTTCTTC. It yields the protein CASSPSRGLTYNEQFF.

The genes are TRBV13 and TRBJ1-4; D gene unclear. V was cut by 3 bases and J by 0 bases, with 11 bases left in between. CDR3 length equals 16 residues. Germline V gives CDR1 PRHDT, CDR2 FYEKMQ (reference sequence). The CDR3 DNA reads as TGTGCCAGCAGCTTTGGGTCAGGTGCAACTAATGAAAAACTGTTTTTT. Translating gives CASSFGSGATNEKLFF. The variable domain in full, with the rest retrieved from reference TRBV13 and TRBJ1-4, is AAGVIQSPRHLIKEKRETATLKCYPIPRHDTVYWYQQGPGQDPQFLISFYEKMQSDKGSIPDRFSAQQFSDYHSELNMSSLELGDSALYFCASSFGSGATNEKLFFGSGTQLSVL.

This chain uses TRBV6-4 with TRBJ1-2; D gene uncertain. V lost 4 bases and J lost 4, with 10 bases in between. Germline loops: CDR1 MRHNA, CDR2 SNTAGT. This CDR3 is 13 amino acids long. The CDR3 spells CASSVDSGYGYTF. The CDR3 nucleotides read TGTGCCAGCAGTGTTGATTCGGGCTATGGCTACACCTTC.

This chain links TRBV10-2 with TRBJ2-1; the match to TRBD2 covers 7 bases. The CDR3 spans 15 residues. Looked up from germline, CDR1 is WSHSY and CDR2 is SAAADI. V trimming: 6 bases; J trimming: 0 bases; junction bases outside the gene matches: 5. CDR3 in amino acids: CASRIAGSSYNEQFF. DNA for the CDR3: TGCGCCAGCAGGATAGCGGGCAGCTCCTACAATGAGCAGTTCTTC.

The chain is built from TRBV13 and TRBJ2-1, with D tentatively TRBD1 (6 bases). The CDR3 runs to 15 residues. The V gene's germline CDR1 is PRHDT and CDR2 FYEKMQ (reference sequence). Between the trimmed V and J ends, which lost 5 bases and 1 base, there was a span of 12 bases. The CDR3 reads CASSRQALSYNEQFF. The CDR3 region has the DNA TGTGCCAGCAGCCGACAGGCCCTTTCCTACAATGAGCAGTTCTTC.

The genes are TRBV19 and TRBJ1-1; no reliable D call. The CDR3 is 13 residues long. The V end was cut by 4 bases, the J end by 8 bases, with 14 bases between. Germline values: CDR1 LNHDA, CDR2 SQIVND (reference sequence). The CDR3: CASSTLPRAEAFF. Written as DNA, the CDR3 is TGTGCCAGTAGTACCCTTCCGAGAGCAGAAGCTTTCTTT.

The chain is built from TRBV4-1 and TRBJ2-1; D might be TRBD2 (6 bases). Germline assignment: CDR1 MGHRA and CDR2 YSYEKL. This CDR3 spans 17 amino acids. The V and J ends lost 3 bases and 3 bases respectively, with 18 bases between them. The CDR3 DNA is TGCGCCAGCAGCCACCCTAACACGGGACTCAACTACAATGAGCAGTTCTTC. Its translation is CASSHPNTGLNYNEQFF.

This clone has only one observation. The chain employs TRBV18 and TRBJ2-2, with a tentative D call TRBD2 (7 bases). V lost 0 bases to trimming and J lost 5 bases, with 10 bases between them. The CDR3 loop spans 15 amino acids. CDR1 is KGHSH and CDR2 is LQKENI in the germline V gene. This CDR3 is CASSPPGGATGELFF. For the CDR3, the DNA is TGTGCCAGCTCACCACCAGGGGGGGCGACCGGGGAGCTGTTTTTT.

V and J are TRBV7-8 and TRBJ2-2; 7 nucleotides line up with TRBD2. J was trimmed by 5 bases and V by 1 base; bases with no gene match: 4. This CDR3 is built from 15 residues. Germline assignment: CDR1 SGHVS and CDR2 FQNEAQ. CDR3 in DNA: TGTGCCAGCAGCTTAGGTCTAGCGGTAACCGGGGAGCTGTTTTTT. It codes for CASSLGLAVTGELFF.

CDR3 protein: CASSLLETGELFF. For the CDR3, the DNA is TGTGCCAGCAGTTTGCTAGAAACCGGGGAGCTGTTTTTT. V and J are TRBV27 and TRBJ2-2, with unresolved D. V shed 3 bases and J shed 5 bases, with 7 bases lying between them. Per the germline V gene, CDR1 is MNHEY and CDR2 is SMNVEV (reference sequence). This CDR3 spans 13 amino acids.